This paragraph reports one T cell receptor beta chain. The data are from a study of blood T cell repertoires in COVID-19. Background on the study: From T cells, B-cell-depleted T cells, or PBMCs came the material, which was cDNA or gDNA.

The CDR3 sequence is 16 residues long. Trimming left V 0 bases short and J 0 bases short, with 11 bases between. Under the authors' procedure: From reference gene primer amplification, estimates of nucleated cell counts were derived. The assay was immunoSEQ multiplex PCR, and TCRdb's table has in-frame clones only and misses some. The V and J calls and clone size are taken from that table; D and trimming were inferred from the DNA. The sample holds some 200,000 clones, 65% to 90% seen once. This chain uses TRBV23-1 with TRBJ1-1; D is undetermined. TRBV23-1 is assigned to the ORF class and has an uncertain function. The clonotype originates from a man aged 45 to 65 with active or convalescent COVID-19. Sequencing used peripheral blood. CDR3 sequence: CASSQSGRPMNTEAFF. DNA for the CDR3: TGCGCCAGCAGTCAATCGGGCAGGCCCATGAACACTGAAGCTTTCTTT.